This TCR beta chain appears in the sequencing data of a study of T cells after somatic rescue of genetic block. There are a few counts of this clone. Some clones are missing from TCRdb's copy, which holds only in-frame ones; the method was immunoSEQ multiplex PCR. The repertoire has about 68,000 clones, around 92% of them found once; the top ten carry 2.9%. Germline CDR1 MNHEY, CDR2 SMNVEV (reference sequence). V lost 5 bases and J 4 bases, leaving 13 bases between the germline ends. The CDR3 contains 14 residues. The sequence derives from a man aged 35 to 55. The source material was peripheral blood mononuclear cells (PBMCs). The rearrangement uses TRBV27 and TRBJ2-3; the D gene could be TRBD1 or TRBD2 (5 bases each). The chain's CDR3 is CASSLTGGSDTQYF. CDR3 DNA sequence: TGTGCCAGCAGTCTAACTGGGGGTTCAGATACGCAGTATTTT.